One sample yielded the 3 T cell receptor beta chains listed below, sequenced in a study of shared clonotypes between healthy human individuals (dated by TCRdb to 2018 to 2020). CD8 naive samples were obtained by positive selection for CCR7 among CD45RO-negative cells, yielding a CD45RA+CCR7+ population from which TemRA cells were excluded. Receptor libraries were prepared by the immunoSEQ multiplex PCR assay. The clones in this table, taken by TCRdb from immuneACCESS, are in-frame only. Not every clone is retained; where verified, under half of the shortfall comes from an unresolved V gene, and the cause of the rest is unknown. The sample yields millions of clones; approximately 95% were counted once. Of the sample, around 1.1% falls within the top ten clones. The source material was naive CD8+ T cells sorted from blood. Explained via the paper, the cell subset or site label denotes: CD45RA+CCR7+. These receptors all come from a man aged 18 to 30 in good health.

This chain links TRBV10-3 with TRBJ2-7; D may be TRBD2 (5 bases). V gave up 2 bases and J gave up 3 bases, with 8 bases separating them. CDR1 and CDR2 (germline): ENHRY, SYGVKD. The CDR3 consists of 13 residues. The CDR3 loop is CAISEEAGYEQYF. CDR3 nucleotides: TGTGCCATCAGTGAGGAGGCGGGCTACGAGCAGTACTTC.

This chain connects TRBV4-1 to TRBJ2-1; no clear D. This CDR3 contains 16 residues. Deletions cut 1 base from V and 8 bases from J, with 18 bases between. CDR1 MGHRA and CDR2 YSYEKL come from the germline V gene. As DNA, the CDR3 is TGCGCCAGCAGCCAAGTGGATAGGCCCAGGTGGGATGAGCAGTTCTTC. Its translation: CASSQVDRPRWDEQFF.

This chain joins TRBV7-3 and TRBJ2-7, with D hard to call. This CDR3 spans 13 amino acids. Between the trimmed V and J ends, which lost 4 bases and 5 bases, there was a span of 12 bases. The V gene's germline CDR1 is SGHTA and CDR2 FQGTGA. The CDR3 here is CASSSLGRDEQYF. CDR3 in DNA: TGTGCCAGCAGCTCCCTCGGACGAGACGAGCAGTACTTC.